This TCR beta chain derives from a study of blood T cell repertoires in COVID-19. Study-wide context: The study drew acute and convalescent COVID-19 samples from the United States, Italy and Spain. Sources were T cells, B-cell-depleted T cells, or PBMCs; the material itself was cDNA or gDNA.

Authors' processing steps: Nucleated cell number was recorded as an estimate derived from reference gene primer amplification. TCRdb's copy holds only in-frame clones and misses some; the assay was immunoSEQ multiplex PCR. V and J calls and clone size are as listed in that table; D and trimming were resolved from the DNA. The sample has 20,000 to 25,000 clones; roughly 90% are singletons. CDR3 length equals 16 residues. Germline CDR1 ENHRY, CDR2 SYGVKD. Trimming stripped 4 bases from V and 1 base from J, with 15 bases between. This receptor was obtained from a woman aged 80 or older with active COVID-19. Sequencing was done on a sample of peripheral blood. The chain is built from TRBV10-3 and TRBJ2-3; a weak D match, TRBD2 (7 bases). Here the CDR3 reads CAISGGGGSGTDTQYF. CDR3 coding DNA: TGTGCCATCAGTGGGGGGGGCGGATCGGGCACAGATACGCAGTATTTT.